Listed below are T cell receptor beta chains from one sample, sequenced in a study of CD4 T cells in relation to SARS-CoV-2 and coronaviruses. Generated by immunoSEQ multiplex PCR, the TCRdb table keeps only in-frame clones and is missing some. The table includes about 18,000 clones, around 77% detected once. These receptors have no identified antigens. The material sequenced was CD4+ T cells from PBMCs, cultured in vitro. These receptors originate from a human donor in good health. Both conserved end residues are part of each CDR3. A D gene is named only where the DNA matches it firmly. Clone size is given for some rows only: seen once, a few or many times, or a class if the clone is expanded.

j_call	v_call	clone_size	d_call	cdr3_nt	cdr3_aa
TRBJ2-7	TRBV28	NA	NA	TGTGCCAGCAGTTGGTTAATCAGCTCCTACGAGCAGTACTTC	CASSWLISSYEQYF
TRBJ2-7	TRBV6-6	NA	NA	TGTGCCAGCAGTTACTCGGGGGGTTCCTACGAGCAGTACTTC	CASSYSGGSYEQYF
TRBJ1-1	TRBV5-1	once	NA	TGCGCCAGCAGCTGGGGCCGGGGGGAAGACACTGAAGCTTTCTTT	CASSWGRGEDTEAFF
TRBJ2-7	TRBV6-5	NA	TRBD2	TGTGCCAGCACTCCGCGGGAGGGCCAGTTCTACGAGCAGTACTTC	CASTPREGQFYEQYF
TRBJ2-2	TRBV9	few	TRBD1	TGTGCCAGCGGCCCGACAGGGGAGGTCTTTTCGAACACCGGGGAGCTGTTTTTT	CASGPTGEVFSNTGELFF
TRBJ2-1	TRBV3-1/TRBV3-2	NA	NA	TGTGCCAGCAGCCAGTGGGATTCCTACAATGAGCAGTTCTTC	CASSQWDSYNEQFF
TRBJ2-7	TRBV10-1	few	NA	TGCGCCAGCAGGCTCACGGCCTACGAGCAGTACTTC	CASRLTAYEQYF
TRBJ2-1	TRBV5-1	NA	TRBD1	TGCGCCAGCAGCTTGATAGGGACAGGTTTCAACAATGAGCAGTTCTTC	CASSLIGTGFNNEQFF
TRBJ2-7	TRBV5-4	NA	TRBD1	TGTGCCAGCAGCCTGACAGGGGGCAACGAGCAGTACTTC	CASSLTGGNEQYF
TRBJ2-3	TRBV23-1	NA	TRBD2	TGCGCCAGCAGTCAACAGACTAGCGGGAGACAACACAGATACGCAGTATTT	CASSQQTSGRQHRYAVF
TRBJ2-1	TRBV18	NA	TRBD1	TGTGCCAGCTCACCACCCTCACAGGGGGACAATGAGCAGTTCTTC	CASSPPSQGDNEQFF